The clone carrying this TCR beta chain was counted at least ten times. Its antigen is still unknown. From 350 to 500 ng of RNA, a library with molecular barcoded alpha/delta and beta/gamma adaptors was made. TCRdb reanalysed the reads using MiXCR and keeps one entry per CDR3 protein. Of around 130,000 distinct CDR3 sequences detected, roughly 13% appear once; the ten largest clones hold 8% to 9%. This entry is derived from a study of read filtering for tumor transcriptome and immune sequencing. Study context: Transcriptome libraries were built from DNase-treated RNA.

Study results and limitations: Even smaller IR-seq throughput identified most shared clonotypes.

The CDR3 loop spans 12 amino acids. Germline V gives CDR1 SNHLY, CDR2 FYNNEI. V was trimmed by 4 bases and J by 6 bases, leaving 7 bases between them. Input material: a population of CD138-negative cells sorted from bone marrow. The TCR was taken from a donor aged 40 or over with multiple myeloma. The chain joins TRBV2 to TRBJ2-1; D remains unclear. CDR3 nucleotides: TGTGCCAGCAGTGCGCAGACCAATGAGCAGTTCTTC. Protein: CASSAQTNEQFF. The full variable domain, its missing parts supplied by reference TRBV2 and TRBJ2-1, is EPEVTQTPSHQVTQMGQEVILRCVPISNHLYFYWYRQILGQKVEFLVSFYNNEISEKSEIFDDQFSVERPDGSNFTLKIRSTKLEDSAMYFCASSAQTNEQFFGPGTRLTVL.